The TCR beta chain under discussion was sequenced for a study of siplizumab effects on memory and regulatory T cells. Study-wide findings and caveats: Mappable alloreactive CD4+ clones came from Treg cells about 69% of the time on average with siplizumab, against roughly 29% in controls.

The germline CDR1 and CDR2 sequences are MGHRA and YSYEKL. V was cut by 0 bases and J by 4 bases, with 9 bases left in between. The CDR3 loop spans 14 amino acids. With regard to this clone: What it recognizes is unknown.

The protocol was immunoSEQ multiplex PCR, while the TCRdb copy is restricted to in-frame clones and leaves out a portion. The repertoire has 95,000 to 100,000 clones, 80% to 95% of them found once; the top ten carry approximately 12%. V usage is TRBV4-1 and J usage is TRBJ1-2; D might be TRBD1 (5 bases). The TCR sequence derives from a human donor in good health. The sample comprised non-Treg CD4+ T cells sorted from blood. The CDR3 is CASSQDPGTYGYTF. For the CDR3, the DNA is TGCGCCAGCAGCCAAGACCCCGGGACCTATGGCTACACCTTC.